Below are 4 T cell receptor beta chains sequenced from a single sample in a study of T cells in Graves' hyperthyroidism and ophthalmopathy. Regions amplified from RNA transcripts were the TCR beta CDR3 regions. Researchers ran a first-round RT-PCR on the TCR CDR3 using the HTBI primer set. Each CDR3 protein is one row after TCRdb ran MiXCR on the multiplex PCR reads. The data show a few hundred thousand distinct CDR3 sequences, approximately 14% seen once. Sequenced sample: blood. The receptors were gathered from a woman between 18 and 29 years old with Graves' hyperthyroidism that later progressed to Graves' ophthalmopathy.

This clonotype was detected only a few times. The V gene is TRBV5-1, the J gene TRBJ2-2; 7 bases fit TRBD2. This CDR3 comprises 16 residues. Germline values: CDR1 SGHRS, CDR2 YFSETQ. The V segment lost 3 bases and the J segment 1 base; nucleotides outside the gene matches: 6. The CDR3 here is CASSSIRGVNTGELFF. In DNA form, the CDR3 reads TGCGCCAGCAGCTCTATTCGGGGGGTGAACACCGGGGAGCTGTTTTTT.

There are many counts of this clonotype. The chain employs TRBV5-6 and TRBJ1-2; the D is unclear. This CDR3 spans 15 amino acids. Per germline, CDR1 SGHDT and CDR2 YYEEEE. Trimming took 0 bases from V and 4 from J, leaving 13 bases between them. The CDR3 loop is CASSLASILAYGYTF. The CDR3, as DNA: TGTGCCAGCAGCTTGGCCTCCATTTTGGCCTATGGCTACACCTTC.

The genes are TRBV5-1 and TRBJ2-1; no clear D gene. This CDR3 is built from 15 residues. The germline gives CDR1 SGHRS, CDR2 YFSETQ. V gave up 0 bases and J gave up 6 bases, with 13 bases separating them. The CDR3 region is CASSLAALPINEQFF. Written as DNA, the CDR3 is TGCGCCAGCAGCTTGGCCGCACTGCCGATCAATGAGCAGTTCTTC.

The V call is TRBV9, the J call TRBJ2-5; D ambiguous. In germline, CDR1 is SGDLS, CDR2 YYNGEE. CDR3 length: 16 residues. V was shortened by 0 bases and J by 2 bases, with 14 bases between the two germline ends. CDR3 residues: CASSVGAIIAQETQYF. CDR3 sequence (DNA): TGTGCCAGCAGCGTAGGGGCTATCATCGCGCAAGAGACCCAGTACTTC.